This T cell receptor beta chain was captured by sequencing in a study of OX40 agonist ivuxolimab in advanced cancers. The CDR3 totals 14 residues. V dropped 4 bases and J dropped 0 bases, with 10 bases sitting between them. CDR1 GTSNPN and CDR2 SVGIG come from the germline V gene (reference sequence). Study-wide findings and caveats: Partial responders at 0.1-3.0 mg/kg showed near-lowest clonal expansion. Researchers report that CD8+ T cells had, on average, more expanded clones than CD4+.

Clones were sequenced by immunoSEQ multiplex PCR, and TCRdb holds only the in-frame ones, with some missing. The sample records tens of thousands of clones, roughly 78% being singletons. Worth noting for this clone: Its antigen remains unidentified.

Sequencing was performed on CD4+ or CD8+ T cells sorted from blood, taken in a trial of the OX40 agonist ivuxolimab. This chain uses TRBV30 with TRBJ2-1, with D hard to call. The receptor's source is an adult with an advanced solid tumor such as melanoma, head and neck, liver or kidney cancer. The CDR3 is CAWKPWLSYNEQFF. In DNA form, the CDR3 reads TGTGCCTGGAAACCCTGGCTCTCCTACAATGAGCAGTTCTTC. The full variable domain, completed using reference TRBV30 and TRBJ2-1, is SQTIHQWPATLVQPVGSPLSLECTVEGTSNPNLYWYRQAAGRGLQLLFYSVGIGQISSEVPQNLSASRPQDRQFILSSKKLLLSDSGFYLCAWKPWLSYNEQFFGPGTRLTVL.